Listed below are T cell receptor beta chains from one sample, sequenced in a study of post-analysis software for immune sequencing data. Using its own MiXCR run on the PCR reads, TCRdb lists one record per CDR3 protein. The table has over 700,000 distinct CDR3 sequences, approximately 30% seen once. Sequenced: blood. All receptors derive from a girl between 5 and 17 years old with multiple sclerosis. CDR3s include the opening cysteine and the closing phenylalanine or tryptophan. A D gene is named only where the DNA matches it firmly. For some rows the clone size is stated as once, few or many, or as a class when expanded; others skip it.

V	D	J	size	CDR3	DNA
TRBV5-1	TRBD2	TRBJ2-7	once	CASSLARLAGGYYNEQYF	TGCGCCAGCAGCTTGGCCCGACTAGCGGGAGGGTACTACAATGAGCAGTACTTC
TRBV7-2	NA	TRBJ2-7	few	CASSLGLGKEREQYF	TGTGCCAGCAGCTTAGGGTTAGGGAAAGAACGCGAGCAGTACTTC
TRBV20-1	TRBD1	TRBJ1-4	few	CSAGTVYEKLFF	TGCAGTGCGGGGACAGTCTACGAAAAACTGTTTTTT
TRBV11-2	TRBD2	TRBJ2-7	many	CASSSRGDVSYEQYF	TGTGCCAGCAGCTCCCGGGGGGACGTCTCCTACGAGCAGTACTTC
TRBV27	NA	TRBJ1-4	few	CASSLSGLGATNEKLFF	TGTGCCAGCAGTCTCTCGGGTTTGGGAGCAACTAATGAAAAACTGTTTTTT
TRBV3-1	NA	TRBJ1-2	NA	CASSQIPVDGYTF	TGTGCCAGCAGCCAAATCCCCGTTGATGGCTACACCTTC
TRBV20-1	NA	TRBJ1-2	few	CSAQGRDYGYTF	TGCAGTGCCCAGGGACGGGACTATGGCTACACCTTC
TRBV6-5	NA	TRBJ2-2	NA	CASSYSRGPTGELFF	TGTGCCAGCAGTTACTCGCGGGGACCCACCGGGGAGCTGTTTTTT
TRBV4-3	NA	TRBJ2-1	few	CASSQEEGEGYNEQFF	TGCGCCAGCAGCCAAGAGGAGGGTGAGGGGTACAATGAGCAGTTCTTC
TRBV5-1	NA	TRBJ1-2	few	CASSLSPDANYGYTF	TGCGCCAGCAGCTTGTCGCCGGACGCTAACTATGGCTACACCTTC
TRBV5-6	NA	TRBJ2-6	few	CASSWAGPGANVLTF	TGTGCCAGCAGCTGGGCCGGGCCTGGGGCCAACGTCCTGACTTTC
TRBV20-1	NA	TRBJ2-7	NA	CSARDSRRSSYEQYF	TGCAGTGCTAGAGATAGTAGGCGGAGCTCCTACGAGCAGTACTTC
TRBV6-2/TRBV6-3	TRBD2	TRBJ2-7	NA	CASSSSLAGDNEQYF	TGTGCCAGCAGTTCGAGCCTAGCGGGAGACAATGAGCAGTACTTC
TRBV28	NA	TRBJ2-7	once	CASRTRDWSYEQYF	TGTGCCAGCAGGACTAGGGACTGGAGCTACGAGCAGTACTTC
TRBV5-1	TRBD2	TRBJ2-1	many	CASSLGLVAGSYNEQFF	TGCGCCAGCAGCTTGGGGTTGGTAGCGGGGTCCTACAATGAGCAGTTCTTC
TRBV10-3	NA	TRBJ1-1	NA	CAISGEGLNTEAFF	TGTGCCATCAGTGGGGAGGGCCTGAACACTGAAGCTTTCTTT